Following are 22 T cell receptor beta chains from one sample sequenced in a study of cytomegalovirus exposure and HLA in healthy donors. Both 60 Vbeta primers and 13 Jbeta primers went into the PCR. Profiling relied on immunoSEQ multiplex PCR, and the TCRdb table lists in-frame clones only, not all of them. The profile shows 140,000 to 150,000 clones, around 75% of them singletons. The sample comprised PBMCs. The receptors derive from a man in his thirties or forties in good health and CMV-seronegative.

This chain joins TRBV2 and TRBJ1-2; possible D gene TRBD1, 5 bases. Germline assignment: CDR1 SNHLY and CDR2 FYNNEI. V lost 7 bases, J lost 6 bases, and 15 bases lay in between. CDR3 length: 13 amino acids. The CDR3 DNA sequence: TGTGCCAGCACAGGGAGGCTCTGGGATGGCTACACCTTC. Translation gives CASTGRLWDGYTF.

The CDR3 DNA reads TGTGCCAGCTCACCGGTTAGCGGGGGCCCCAATGAGCAGTTCTTC. Translated: CASSPVSGGPNEQFF. The chain uses TRBV18 and TRBJ2-1; 9 bases map to TRBD2. The CDR3 runs 15 residues. Looked up from germline, CDR1 is KGHSH and CDR2 is LQKENI. With 3 bases clipped from V and 6 bases from J, the junction kept 6 bases outside the gene matches.

With regard to this clone: One junction end disagrees with the germline gene, perhaps due to a read error. This sequence joins TRBV19 and TRBJ2-4; 7 bases fit TRBD2. The germline CDR1 and CDR2 sequences are LNHDA and SQIVND (reference sequence). The CDR3 is 14 amino acids. This chain's CDR3 is CASSRGSNKNSQYF. CDR3 bases: TGTGCCAGCTCTCGCGGGAGCAACAAAAACAGTCAGTACTTC.

The rearrangement joins TRBV7-9 to TRBJ1-1; tentatively, D is TRBD1 (5 bases). Trimming left V 0 bases short and J 1 base short, with 6 bases between. Germline values: CDR1 SEHNR, CDR2 FQNEAQ (reference sequence). The CDR3 extends over 14 amino acids. For the CDR3, the DNA is TGTGCCAGCAGCTTAGCAGGGGAGAACACTGAAGCTTTCTTT. Residues: CASSLAGENTEAFF.

The chain employs TRBV19 and TRBJ1-5, with TRBD1 identical over 7 bases. CDR3 length equals 15 residues. Per germline, CDR1 LNHDA and CDR2 SQIVND (reference sequence). Unmatched junction bases numbered 4, after V lost 5 bases and J lost 0 bases. The CDR3 reads CASSAQGISNQPQHF. The CDR3 DNA is TGTGCCAGTAGTGCACAGGGGATTAGCAATCAGCCCCAGCATTTT.

J is TRBJ2-7 and V is TRBV30, with a possible D match to TRBD2 (6 bases). This CDR3 has 13 amino acids. With 5 bases removed from V and 7 bases from J, the gap between germline ends came to 18 bases. The germline V gene encodes CDR1 GTSNPN and CDR2 SVGIG (reference sequence). CDR3 region: CAWDTAGRLEQYF. The CDR3 DNA follows: TGTGCCTGGGACACAGCGGGCCGTTTGGAGCAGTACTTC.

DNA of the CDR3: TGTGCCAGCCAAGGACAGGGGCACACTGAAGCTTTCTTT. Translating gives CASQGQGHTEAFF. The chain links TRBV2 to TRBJ1-1; 9 bases align to TRBD1. Germline V gene lookup returns CDR1 SNHLY and CDR2 FYNNEI. This CDR3 contains 13 residues. Losses at the gene ends were 8 bases for V and 3 bases for J; bases not matched to a gene: 4.

This chain connects TRBV9 to TRBJ2-3; D gene unclear. From germline, CDR1 is SGDLS and CDR2 YYNGEE. The CDR3 runs 14 residues. Trimming took 2 bases from V and 3 from J, leaving 10 bases between them. The CDR3 nucleotides read TGTGCCAGCAGCGTCCAAACAGTTACAGATACGCAGTATTTT. Translating it yields CASSVQTVTDTQYF. The full variable domain, rest sourced from reference TRBV9 and TRBJ2-3, is DSGVTQTPKHLITATGQRVTLRCSPRSGDLSVYWYQQSLDQGLQFLIQYYNGEERAKGNILERFSAQQFPDLHSELNLSSLELGDSALYFCASSVQTVTDTQYFGPGTRLTVL.

V gene TRBV10-3 combines with J gene TRBJ1-1, with D hard to call. With 2 bases removed from V and 1 base from J, the gap between germline ends came to 8 bases. The CDR3 consists of 14 residues. Germline V lookup: CDR1 ENHRY, CDR2 SYGVKD. The CDR3 loop is CAISEPRGNTEAFF. The CDR3 DNA reads TGTGCCATCAGTGAGCCACGAGGGAACACTGAAGCTTTCTTT.

The chain has TRBV28 and TRBJ1-4; a possible D gene is TRBD1 (5 bases). Trimming removed 4 bases from V and 8 bases from J, with 11 bases in between. This CDR3 spans 13 amino acids. From germline, CDR1 is MDHEN and CDR2 SYDVKM. CDR3 nucleotides: TGTGCCAGCAGTTCGGGGGGAAGGGAAAAACTGTTTTTT. Protein product: CASSSGGREKLFF. Variable domain in full (rest from reference TRBV28 and TRBJ1-4): DVKVTQSSRYLVKRTGEKVFLECVQDMDHENMFWYRQDPGLGLRLIYFSYDVKMKEKGDIPEGYSVSREKKERFSLILESASTNQTSMYLCASSSGGREKLFFGSGTQLSVL.

This clone was counted a few times. This sequence joins TRBV11-2 and TRBJ1-1, with 8 bases identical to TRBD1. J was trimmed by 4 bases and V by 6 bases; bases with no gene match: 4. The CDR3 covers 13 residues. Germline V CDR1 and CDR2: SGHAT, FQNNGV. The CDR3 DNA reads as TGTGCCAGCAGGCAAACAGGGGGCACTGAAGCTTTCTTT. Its protein product is CASRQTGGTEAFF.

This clone is a singleton in its sample. The chain recombines TRBV4-1 with TRBJ1-1; TRBD1 aligns across 7 bases. Trimming at V came to 1 base and at J to 0 bases, leaving 5 bases not matched to a gene. Germline values: CDR1 MGHRA, CDR2 YSYEKL. The CDR3 runs 16 residues. The CDR3 reads CASSQGGDSMNTEAFF. The DNA for the CDR3 is TGCGCCAGCAGCCAAGGGGGGGACAGCATGAACACTGAAGCTTTCTTT.

V is TRBV19 and J is TRBJ1-1, with a tentative D call TRBD1 (6 bases). V gave up 7 bases and J gave up 4 bases, with 16 bases separating them. The V gene's germline CDR1 is LNHDA and CDR2 SQIVND (reference sequence). CDR3 length: 14 residues. The CDR3 DNA follows: TGTGCCAGTAAGCCTGGGGGCTCGGCCACTGAAGCTTTCTTT. It specifies CASKPGGSATEAFF.

This clone appeared a single time. The CDR3: CASSLDRATGYTF. DNA for the CDR3: TGTGCCAGCAGTTTAGACAGGGCCACTGGTTACACCTTC. The chain is built from TRBV27 and TRBJ1-2, with TRBD1 identical over 7 bases. The CDR3 spans 13 residues. V dropped 2 bases and J dropped 11; count of bases not matched to a gene: 8. Germline CDR1 reads MNHEY; CDR2 reads SMNVEV (reference sequence).

The chain couples TRBV27 to TRBJ1-3; maybe TRBD1 (6 bases). CDR1 is MNHEY and CDR2 is SMNVEV in the germline V gene (reference sequence). This CDR3 comprises 13 residues. The V and J ends lost 0 bases and 9 bases respectively, with 9 bases between them. The CDR3 here is CASSLSRGSTIYF. The CDR3 nucleotides read TGTGCCAGCAGTTTATCCAGGGGTAGCACCATATATTTT.

The chain combines TRBV7-9 with TRBJ2-7; 10 nucleotides agree with TRBD2. The CDR3 runs to 16 residues. V trimming: 0 bases; J trimming: 6 bases; junction bases outside the gene matches: 8. CDR1 is SEHNR and CDR2 is FQNEAQ in the germline V gene (reference sequence). The CDR3 sequence is CASSLALAGETPEQYF. In DNA, the CDR3 is TGTGCCAGCAGCTTAGCCCTAGCGGGAGAAACTCCCGAGCAGTACTTC. The whole variable domain, filled in from reference TRBV7-9 and TRBJ2-7, reads DTGVSQNPRHKITKRGQNVTFRCDPISEHNRLYWYRQTLGQGPEFLTYFQNEAQLEKSRLLSDRFSAERPKGSFSTLEIQRTEQGDSAMYLCASSLALAGETPEQYFGPGTRLTVT.

This chain joins TRBV7-9 and TRBJ1-4; 8 nucleotides align to TRBD1. The germline V gene encodes CDR1 SEHNR and CDR2 FQNEAQ (reference sequence). The length of the CDR3 is 15 residues. Trimming at V came to 5 bases and at J to 3 bases, leaving 5 bases not matched to a gene. CDR3 nucleotide sequence: TGTGCCAGCAGCGCTGGACAGGGTCCTAATGAAAAACTGTTTTTT. Translating it yields CASSAGQGPNEKLFF.

V is TRBV14 and J is TRBJ1-1; no definite D call. The CDR3 extends over 18 amino acids. The V and J ends lost 0 bases and 5 bases respectively, with 22 bases between them. Germline V gene data show CDR1 as SGHDN and CDR2 as FVKESK. The CDR3 nucleotides are TGTGCCAGCAGCCAAGATATCGTCCGTATGGGGAGAGGAACTGAAGCTTTCTTT. Its protein is CASSQDIVRMGRGTEAFF.

The rearrangement uses TRBV20-1 and TRBJ1-2, with 7 bases identical to TRBD1. CDR3 length: 11 residues. Germline CDR1 reads DFQATT; CDR2 reads SNEGSKA (reference sequence). With V trimmed by 6 bases and J by 6 bases, 4 bases remained unmatched. The CDR3, as DNA: TGCAGTGCGAGGGGGCACCATGGCTACACCTTC. It specifies CSARGHHGYTF.

This clone was observed a handful of times. The gene calls are TRBV4-1 and TRBJ2-7; TRBD2 matches 11 bases. This CDR3 region has 15 residues. The germline V gene encodes CDR1 MGHRA and CDR2 YSYEKL. V shed 0 bases and J 7 bases; nucleotides not matched to a gene: 5. The CDR3 DNA reads as TGCGCCAGCAGCCAAGAAGGGACTAGCGGCCTGGAGCAGTACTTC. It yields the protein CASSQEGTSGLEQYF.

This sequence joins TRBV5-1 and TRBJ2-3; 10 bases match TRBD2. V shed 6 bases, J shed 0 bases, and the junction held 7 bases outside the gene matches. The CDR3 is 16 amino acids. Per germline, CDR1 SGHRS and CDR2 YFSETQ. CDR3 in amino acids: CASKEAGGPSTDTQYF. The CDR3 coding sequence is TGCGCCAGCAAGGAAGCGGGAGGGCCTAGCACAGATACGCAGTATTTT.

The genes are TRBV4-2 and TRBJ2-5; D is possibly TRBD2 (7 bases). V lost 1 base and J lost 4, with 19 bases in between. There are 17 residues in the CDR3. Per germline, CDR1 LGHNA and CDR2 YNFKEQ. This CDR3 reads CASSQVSSAGAGETQYF. DNA for the CDR3: TGTGCCAGCAGCCAAGTGTCTAGCGCGGGGGCAGGAGAGACCCAGTACTTC.